This TCR beta chain comes out of a study of immune reconstitution after stem cell transplant in scleroderma. TCRdb re-called the RT-PCR reads with MiXCR, one entry per CDR3 protein. The table lists roughly 4,800 distinct CDR3 sequences, about 9.2% of them singletons. This clonotype was observed a few times. In germline, CDR1 is SGHAT, CDR2 FQNNGV. The CDR3 totals 15 residues. With 2 bases clipped from V and 9 bases from J, the junction kept 5 bases outside the gene matches. The sample here was taken before or after autologous hematopoietic stem cell transplantation (not recorded which). The TCR comes from a male donor with systemic sclerosis. This chain joins TRBV11-2 and TRBJ1-6, with 9 bases aligning to TRBD1. CDR3 in amino acids: CASSLLDRGSSPLHF. Here the CDR3 DNA reads TGTGCCAGCAGCTTATTGGACAGGGGAAGTTCACCCCTCCACTTT.